A single sample gave rise to the 29 T cell receptor beta chains below, sequenced in a study of T-cell reconstitution after alpha-beta-depleted transplantation in children. Unique molecular identifiers were incorporated when the TCRbeta library was constructed. From the PCR reads, TCRdb called clonotypes with MiXCR, one entry per CDR3 protein. The table shows about 980,000 distinct CDR3 sequences, with less than 30% occurring only once. The sample here was PBMCs, mostly from graft donor cells, taken 360 days after TCRalphabeta/CD19-depleted stem cell transplant. These receptors were collected from a boy younger than two who had a stem cell transplant for SCID, so the T cells may come from the graft donor.

V is TRBV12-3 or TRBV12-4 and J is TRBJ1-4; 8 bases map to TRBD1. The ends lost 5 bases at V and 0 bases at J; junction bases unmatched: 8. The CDR3 length is 17 residues. For the CDR3, the DNA is TGTGCCAGCAGTGGACAGGGTCCACTTGCAACTAATGAAAAACTGTTTTTT. Amino acid sequence: CASSGQGPLATNEKLFF.

V is TRBV20-1 and J is TRBJ1-1; perhaps TRBD1 as D (6 bases). In germline, CDR1 is DFQATT, CDR2 SNEGSKA (reference sequence). V lost 0 bases and J 1 base, leaving 18 bases between the germline ends. The CDR3 extends over 17 amino acids. CDR3 DNA: TGCAGTGCTAGAGAGATAGCGGGGGGCGCGAGGAACACTGAAGCTTTCTTT. Amino acid sequence: CSAREIAGGARNTEAFF.

The sample holds a few counts of this clonotype. The rearrangement joins TRBV2 to TRBJ1-1, with D possibly TRBD1 on 6 matching bases. From germline, CDR1 is SNHLY and CDR2 FYNNEI. Trimming shortened V by 7 bases and J by 5 bases, and 23 bases separated the two germline ends. This CDR3 contains 16 residues. As DNA, the CDR3 is TGTGCCAGCACTTACCGAAACAGGGTGGAGAAGACTGAAGCTTTCTTT. It is translated as CASTYRNRVEKTEAFF.

Note on this clonotype: A much larger clone lies a single base off, so this may be a read error. The chain couples TRBV5-6 to TRBJ2-5; the D is unclear. CDR3 length equals 16 residues. In germline, CDR1 is SGHDT, CDR2 YYEEEE. The CDR3, as DNA: TGTGCCAGCAGCTTGGTGTCGGGCCCGCGAGGAGAGACCCAGTGCTTC. This gives the protein CASSLVSGPRGETQCF. The variable domain in full, with the rest retrieved from reference TRBV5-6 and TRBJ2-5, is DAGVTQSPTHLIKTRGQQVTLRCSPKSGHDTVSWYQQALGQGPQFIFQYYEEEERQRGNFPDRFSGHQFPNYSSELNVNALLLGDSALYLCASSLVSGPRGETQCFGPGTRLLVL.

This chain joins TRBV3-1 and TRBJ2-7, with TRBD2 as a possible D gene (5 bases). V lost 2 bases and J lost 2, with 13 bases in between. Germline loops: CDR1 LGHDT, CDR2 YNNKEL (reference sequence). The CDR3 totals 15 residues. The DNA for the CDR3 is TGTGCCAGCAGCCAACTAGTGAGCGGCGCCTACGAGCAGTACTTC. Translated, it gives CASSQLVSGAYEQYF.

This clonotype was seen more than once but under ten times. The V and J genes are TRBV4-3 and TRBJ2-7, with 8 bases lining up with TRBD2. The CDR3 has 17 amino acids. The germline gives CDR1 LGHNA, CDR2 YSLEER. Losses at the gene ends were 0 bases for V and 4 bases for J; bases not matched to a gene: 11. CDR3 protein: CASSQDPPVAGKYEQYF. DNA for the CDR3: TGCGCCAGCAGCCAAGATCCCCCGGTAGCGGGGAAATACGAGCAGTACTTC.

This clonotype was found many times. This chain joins TRBV29-1 and TRBJ2-1; TRBD1 aligns across 7 bases. Germline values: CDR1 SQVTM, CDR2 ANQGSEA. The CDR3 spans 15 residues. The junction had 8 bases not matched to a gene; V was cut back by 6 bases and J by 0 bases. CDR3 region: CSVENGTVSYNEQFF. The DNA of the CDR3 is TGCAGCGTAGAAAACGGGACAGTCTCCTACAATGAGCAGTTCTTC.

The chain is built from TRBV24-1 and TRBJ2-1; maybe TRBD1 (5 bases). V was cut by 2 bases and J by 6 bases, with 16 bases left in between. Germline loops: CDR1 KGHDR, CDR2 SFDVKD. This CDR3 is built from 16 residues. The CDR3 loop reads CATSDSQVGSGNEQFF. The CDR3 bases are TGTGCCACCAGTGATTCACAGGTGGGTTCGGGCAATGAGCAGTTCTTC.

This clonotype was seen more than once but under ten times. The chain combines TRBV6-5 with TRBJ2-7, with TRBD2 matching 8 bases. Trimming at V came to 6 bases and at J to 7 bases, leaving 14 bases not matched to a gene. The CDR3 extends over 15 amino acids. The germline V gene encodes CDR1 MNHEY and CDR2 SVGAGI. CDR3 loop: CASRPLGLGVSEQYF. Here the CDR3 DNA reads TGTGCCAGCAGGCCGTTGGGACTAGGAGTCTCTGAGCAGTACTTC.

The rearrangement uses TRBV12-3 or TRBV12-4 and TRBJ1-5; 9 nucleotides match TRBD1. The CDR3 spans 14 residues. V shed 6 bases, J shed 4 bases, and the junction held 4 bases outside the gene matches. The CDR3 DNA is TGTGCCAGCAGGTCGACAGGGGGTAATCAGCCCCAGCATTTT. This gives the protein CASRSTGGNQPQHF.

This chain joins TRBV12-3 or TRBV12-4 and TRBJ1-1; no firm D call. CDR3 length: 14 residues. V was clipped by 6 bases and J by 1 base, with 12 bases between them. The CDR3 is CASSMDLQNTEAFF. The CDR3 region has the DNA TGTGCCAGCAGCATGGACCTCCAGAACACTGAAGCTTTCTTT.

In its sample, this clonotype was seen a few times. The genes are TRBV20-1 and TRBJ2-3; perhaps TRBD2 as D (6 bases). Deletions cut 5 bases from V and 2 bases from J, with 11 bases between. The CDR3 contains 13 residues. CDR1 and CDR2 from the germline V gene are DFQATT and SNEGSKA (reference sequence). The CDR3: CSAPGEITDTQYF. The CDR3 DNA reads as TGCAGTGCTCCGGGGGAAATCACAGATACGCAGTATTTT.

In this sample, this clonotype turned up a few times. The V call is TRBV24-1, the J call TRBJ2-1, with D maybe TRBD2 (5 bases). Germline V gene data show CDR1 as KGHDR and CDR2 as SFDVKD. The CDR3 is made up of 13 amino acids. Between the trimmed V and J ends, which lost 6 bases and 4 bases, there was a span of 9 bases. CDR3 DNA sequence: TGTGCCACCAGTAGACGGGGTTACAATGAGCAGTTCTTC. Translating it yields CATSRRGYNEQFF.

In this sample, this clonotype turned up once. Relative to the germline gene, one junction end is altered; a read error may explain this. The rearrangement uses TRBV3-1 and TRBJ2-3, with TRBD2 identical over 14 bases. CDR1 is LGHDT, CDR2 YNNKEL, per germline (reference sequence). The CDR3 covers 18 residues. CDR3 sequence (DNA): TGTGCCAGCAGCCCAGGGACTAGCGGGGGCCACCACACAGTTACGCAGTATTTT. As protein: CASSPGTSGGHHTVTQYF.

The chain couples TRBV18 to TRBJ2-1, with D possibly being TRBD2 (5 bases). This CDR3 spans 12 amino acids. V shed 2 bases and J shed 9 bases, with 8 bases lying between them. Germline V gene lookup returns CDR1 KGHSH and CDR2 LQKENI. CDR3 protein: CASSPERVEQFF. CDR3 in DNA: TGTGCCAGCTCACCAGAGAGGGTTGAGCAGTTCTTC.

This clonotype was seen repeatedly, ten times or more. The rearrangement joins TRBV20-1 to TRBJ1-1; maybe TRBD1 (6 bases). This CDR3 spans 13 amino acids. Deletions cut 4 bases from V and 1 base from J, with 10 bases between. CDR1 and CDR2 (germline): DFQATT, SNEGSKA (reference sequence). The CDR3, as DNA: TGCAGTGCTAAAAGGACAGCGAACACTGAAGCTTTCTTT. Translating gives CSAKRTANTEAFF.

This clonotype has a count of ten or more. The junction departs from germline at one end; a sequencing error may be responsible. The chain combines TRBV18 with TRBJ1-1, with a weak D call TRBD1 (5 bases). CDR1 is KGHSH, CDR2 LQKENI, per germline. CDR3 length equals 15 residues. The CDR3 DNA reads TGCGCCAGCAGCCCCCCCGGGACCGGGAACACTGAAGCTTTCTTT. Protein: CASSPPGTGNTEAFF.

A few counts support this clonotype. V usage is TRBV11-2 and J usage is TRBJ2-2, with D possibly matching TRBD2 (5 bases). Per the germline V gene, CDR1 is SGHAT and CDR2 is FQNNGV. This CDR3 contains 14 residues. Trimming removed 4 bases from V and 5 bases from J, with 11 bases in between. CDR3 residues: CASSYTSWTGELFF. CDR3 bases: TGTGCCAGCAGCTATACTAGTTGGACCGGGGAGCTGTTTTTT.

The rearrangement links TRBV11-2 to TRBJ2-6; D possibly corresponds to TRBD1 (5 bases). V was pared by 1 base and J by 0 bases, with 10 bases between. The length of the CDR3 is 17 residues. Germline V lookup: CDR1 SGHAT, CDR2 FQNNGV. The CDR3 region is CASSLVGHNSGANVLTF. The CDR3, as DNA: TGTGCCAGCAGCTTAGTCGGACACAACTCTGGGGCCAACGTCCTGACTTTC.

The chain joins TRBV20-1 to TRBJ1-1, with 8 bases that match TRBD1. CDR1 and CDR2 from the germline V gene are DFQATT and SNEGSKA (reference sequence). This CDR3 region has 14 residues. The V segment lost 6 bases and the J segment 1 base; nucleotides outside the gene matches: 7. In nucleotides, the CDR3 is TGCAGTGCGAGCAACAGGGGGACGAACACTGAAGCTTTCTTT. Translated, it gives CSASNRGTNTEAFF.

This clonotype was seen only a few times. The J gene is TRBJ1-4, the V gene TRBV29-1, with a tentative D call TRBD1 (6 bases). Looked up from germline, CDR1 is SQVTM and CDR2 is ANQGSEA. The CDR3 is 13 residues long. Trimming pared 7 bases from V and 7 bases from J, leaving 16 bases between. Here the CDR3 DNA reads TGCAGCGCCGTGACAGGAGCCCTTGAAAAACTGTTTTTT. Protein sequence: CSAVTGALEKLFF.

This clonotype was detected only once. The chain uses TRBV20-1 and TRBJ2-3; 9 bases are shared with TRBD2. Germline lookup yields CDR1 DFQATT and CDR2 SNEGSKA (reference sequence). The CDR3 is made up of 17 amino acids. V gave up 3 bases and J gave up 0 bases; unmatched junction bases: 10. Here the CDR3 reads CSARASYLAGSTDTQYF. The CDR3 region has the DNA TGCAGTGCTAGGGCCTCCTACCTAGCGGGGAGCACAGATACGCAGTATTTT.

This clonotype showed up many times. The CDR3 nucleotides are TGCGCCAGCAGCTTGGGGGGGACCGATAACTACGAGCAGTACTTC. This sequence encodes CASSLGGTDNYEQYF. The rearrangement joins TRBV5-1 to TRBJ2-7, with D perhaps given as TRBD1 or TRBD2 (5 bases each). Germline lookup yields CDR1 SGHRS and CDR2 YFSETQ. The V gene lost 0 bases and the J gene lost 3 bases, with 13 bases spanning the gap. The CDR3 is made up of 15 amino acids.

The genes are TRBV5-1 and TRBJ2-7, with D possibly being TRBD1 (5 bases). V was clipped by 0 bases and J by 4 bases, with 11 bases between them. CDR3 length equals 14 residues. The germline V gene encodes CDR1 SGHRS and CDR2 YFSETQ. This CDR3 is CASSLDGRVYEQYF. CDR3 sequence (DNA): TGCGCCAGCAGCTTGGATGGCAGGGTGTACGAGCAGTACTTC.

This clonotype has more than one count but fewer than ten. This rearrangement joins TRBV2 to TRBJ2-1; D is possibly TRBD2 (6 bases). The V and J ends lost 4 bases and 6 bases respectively, with 10 bases between them. The CDR3 totals 13 residues. Germline CDR1 SNHLY, CDR2 FYNNEI. This CDR3 reads CASSGGVGNEQFF. The CDR3 nucleotides read TGTGCCAGCAGTGGGGGGGTGGGCAATGAGCAGTTCTTC.

The chain couples TRBV5-1 to TRBJ2-2; D is uncertain. Trimming pared 1 base from V and 3 bases from J, leaving 7 bases between. CDR3 length: 14 residues. The germline V gene encodes CDR1 SGHRS and CDR2 YFSETQ. CDR3 residues: CASSLLRDTGELFF. The DNA for the CDR3 is TGCGCCAGCAGCTTGCTTAGAGACACCGGGGAGCTGTTTTTT.

The V and J genes are TRBV12-3 or TRBV12-4 and TRBJ1-4; 9 bases agree with TRBD1. The CDR3 is 13 amino acids. The V gene end was trimmed by 6 bases and the J gene end by 4 bases; junction bases not matched to a gene: 0. CDR3 region: CASRDRGNEKLFF. CDR3 bases: TGTGCCAGCAGGGACAGGGGTAATGAAAAACTGTTTTTT.

This clonotype came up a few times. The chain joins TRBV20-1 to TRBJ2-5, with D hard to call. The CDR3 covers 16 residues. Germline CDR1 DFQATT, CDR2 SNEGSKA (reference sequence). Trimming shortened V by 0 bases and J by 5 bases, and 19 bases separated the two germline ends. The CDR3 nucleotides are TGCAGTGCTAGAGATGGATTCGACTCAATCGGGGAGACCCAGTACTTC. As protein: CSARDGFDSIGETQYF.

The gene calls are TRBV29-1 and TRBJ1-4; D might be TRBD1 (5 bases). Between the trimmed V and J ends, which lost 6 bases and 3 bases, there was a span of 17 bases. The CDR3 length is 15 residues. From germline, CDR1 is SQVTM and CDR2 ANQGSEA. The CDR3 region is CSVGPLGTANEKLFF. CDR3 DNA sequence: TGCAGCGTGGGACCTCTGGGGACGGCTAATGAAAAACTGTTTTTT.